The entry that follows covers one T cell receptor (beta chain) sequence. This sample is part of a study of T cell changes during pregnancy in multiple sclerosis. This CDR3 has 13 residues. V dropped 5 bases and J dropped 3; count of bases not matched to a gene: 4. CDR1 and CDR2 from the germline V gene are SGHAT and FQNNGV. Some clones are missing from TCRdb's copy, which holds only in-frame ones; the method was immunoSEQ multiplex PCR. The table lists around 39,000 clones, approximately 88% of them singletons. The sample was CD4+ T cells from peripheral blood mononuclear cells, taken before pregnancy. The chain links TRBV11-2 to TRBJ2-7, with 7 positions matching TRBD1. The clonotype originates from a female donor with multiple sclerosis, enrolled in a pregnancy study. This CDR3 is CASSRDSYYEQYF. DNA of the CDR3: TGTGCCAGCAGCCGGGACAGCTACTACGAGCAGTACTTC.